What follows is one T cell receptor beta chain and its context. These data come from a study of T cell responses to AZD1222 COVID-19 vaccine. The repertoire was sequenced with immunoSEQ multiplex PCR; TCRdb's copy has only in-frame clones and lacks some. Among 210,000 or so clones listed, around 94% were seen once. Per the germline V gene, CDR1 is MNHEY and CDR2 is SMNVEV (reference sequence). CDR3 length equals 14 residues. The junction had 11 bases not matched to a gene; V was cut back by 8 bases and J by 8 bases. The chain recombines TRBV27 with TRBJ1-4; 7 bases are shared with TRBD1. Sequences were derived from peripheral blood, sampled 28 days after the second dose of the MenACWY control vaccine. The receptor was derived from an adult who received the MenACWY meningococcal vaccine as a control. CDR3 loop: CASQGGGPNEKLFF. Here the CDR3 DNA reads TGTGCCAGCCAGGGAGGGGGCCCGAACGAAAAACTGTTTTTT.